The entry below describes one TCR beta chain. Assay used: immunoSEQ multiplex PCR; TCRdb lists only in-frame clones, some missing. Among around 160,000 clones listed, roughly 74% were seen once. Trimming took 1 base from V and 8 from J; bases not matched to a gene: 7. This CDR3 is 15 amino acids long. Germline assignment: CDR1 LNHDA and CDR2 SQIVND (reference sequence). The entry originates in a study of blood T cell repertoires in COVID-19. Sequenced input: peripheral blood. The sequence was collected from a woman older than 75 with acute or convalescent COVID-19. J is TRBJ2-1 and V is TRBV19; 8 nucleotides align to TRBD1. The CDR3 protein is CASSIADRVKDEQFF. CDR3 in DNA: TGTGCCAGTAGTATAGCGGACAGGGTTAAGGATGAGCAGTTCTTC.